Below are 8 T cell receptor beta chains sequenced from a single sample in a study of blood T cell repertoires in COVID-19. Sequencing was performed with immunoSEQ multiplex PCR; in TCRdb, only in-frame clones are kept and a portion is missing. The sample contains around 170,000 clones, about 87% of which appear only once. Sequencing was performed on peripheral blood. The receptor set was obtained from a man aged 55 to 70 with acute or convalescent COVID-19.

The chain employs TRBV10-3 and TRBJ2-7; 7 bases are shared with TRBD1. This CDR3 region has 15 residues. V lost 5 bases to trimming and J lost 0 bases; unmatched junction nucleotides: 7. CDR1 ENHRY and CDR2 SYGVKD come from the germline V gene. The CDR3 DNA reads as TGTGCCATCAGTCTCTCCGGGACAGCCTCCTACGAGCAGTACTTC. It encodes CAISLSGTASYEQYF.

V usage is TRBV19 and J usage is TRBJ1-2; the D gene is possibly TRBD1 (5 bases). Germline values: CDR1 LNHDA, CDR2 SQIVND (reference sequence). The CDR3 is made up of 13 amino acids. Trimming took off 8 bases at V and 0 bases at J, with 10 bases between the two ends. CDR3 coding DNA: TGTGCCAGTGCAGGGTTCGCTAACTATGGCTACACCTTC. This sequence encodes CASAGFANYGYTF.

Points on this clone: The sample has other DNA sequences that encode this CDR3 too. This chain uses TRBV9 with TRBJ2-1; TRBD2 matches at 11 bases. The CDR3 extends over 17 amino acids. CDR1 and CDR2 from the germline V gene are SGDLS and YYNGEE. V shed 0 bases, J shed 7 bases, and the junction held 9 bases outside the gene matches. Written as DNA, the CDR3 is TGTGCCAGCAGCGTAGGAGGGGGGACTAGCGGCTATAATGAGCAGTTCTTC. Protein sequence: CASSVGGGTSGYNEQFF.

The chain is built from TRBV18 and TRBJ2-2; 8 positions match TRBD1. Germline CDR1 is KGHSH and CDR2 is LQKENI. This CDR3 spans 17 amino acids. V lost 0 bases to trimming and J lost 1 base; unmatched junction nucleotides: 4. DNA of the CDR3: TGTGCCAGCTCACCACCACGCGGGACAGGGAACACCGGGGAGCTGTTTTTT. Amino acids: CASSPPRGTGNTGELFF.

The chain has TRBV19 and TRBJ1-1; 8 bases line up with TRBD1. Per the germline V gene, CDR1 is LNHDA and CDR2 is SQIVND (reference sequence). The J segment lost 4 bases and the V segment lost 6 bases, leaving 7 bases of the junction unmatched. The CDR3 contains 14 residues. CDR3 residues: CASSLQGVATEAFF. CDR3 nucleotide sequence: TGTGCCAGTAGCTTACAGGGGGTTGCCACTGAAGCTTTCTTT.

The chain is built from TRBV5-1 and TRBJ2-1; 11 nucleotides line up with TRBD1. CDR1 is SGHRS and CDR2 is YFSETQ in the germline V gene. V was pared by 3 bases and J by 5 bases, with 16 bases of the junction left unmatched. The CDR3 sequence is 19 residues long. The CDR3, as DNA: TGCGCCAGCAGCTATTCCGGGACAGGGGGTGGGACTAGTAACAATGAGCAGTTCTTC. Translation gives CASSYSGTGGGTSNNEQFF. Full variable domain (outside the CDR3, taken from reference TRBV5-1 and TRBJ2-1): KAGVTQTPRYLIKTRGQQVTLSCSPISGHRSVSWYQQTPGQGLQFLFEYFSETQRNKGNFPGRFSGRQFSNSRSEMNVSTLELGDSALYLCASSYSGTGGGTSNNEQFFGPGTRLTVL.

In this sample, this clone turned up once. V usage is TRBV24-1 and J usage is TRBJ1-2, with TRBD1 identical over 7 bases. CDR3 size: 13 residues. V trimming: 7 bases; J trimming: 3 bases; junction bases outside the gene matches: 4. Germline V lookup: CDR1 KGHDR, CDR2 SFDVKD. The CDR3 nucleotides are TGTGCCACCAGCGAACAGGGGTACTATGGCTACACCTTC. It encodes CATSEQGYYGYTF.

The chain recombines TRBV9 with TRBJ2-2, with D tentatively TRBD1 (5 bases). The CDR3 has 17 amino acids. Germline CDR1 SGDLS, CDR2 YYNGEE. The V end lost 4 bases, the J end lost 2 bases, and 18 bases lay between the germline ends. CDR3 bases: TGTGCCAGCAGCCCCACGGTTTCAGGGTATAACACCGGGGAGCTGTTTTTT. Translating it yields CASSPTVSGYNTGELFF.